Detailed here is one TCR beta chain. The target antigen is unknown. The V gene's germline CDR1 is KGHSH and CDR2 LQKENI. The CDR3 extends over 15 amino acids. V was clipped by 2 bases and J by 0 bases, with 10 bases between them. Method: immunoSEQ multiplex PCR; TCRdb's copy keeps in-frame clones and lacks some. The sample holds about 110,000 clones, 75% to 95% seen once. This record comes from a study of OX40 agonist ivuxolimab in advanced cancers. General study points: On average, a greater number of expanded clones characterised CD8+ T cells relative to CD4+. Both CD4+ and CD8+ T cell populations in blood had undergone clonal expansion by week 6 at 0.1 to 3.0 mg/kg. No determination was made of the antigen specificity of the expanded peripheral T cells.

The sequence was collected from an adult with an advanced solid tumor such as melanoma, head and neck, liver or kidney cancer. Here the sequenced sample was CD4+ or CD8+ T cells sorted from blood, taken in a trial of the OX40 agonist ivuxolimab. The chain uses TRBV18 and TRBJ1-2; D perhaps matches TRBD1 (6 bases). Written as DNA, the CDR3 is TGTGCCAGCTCACCAGGCAGGGGCGCTAACTATGGCTACACCTTC. Translation: CASSPGRGANYGYTF.